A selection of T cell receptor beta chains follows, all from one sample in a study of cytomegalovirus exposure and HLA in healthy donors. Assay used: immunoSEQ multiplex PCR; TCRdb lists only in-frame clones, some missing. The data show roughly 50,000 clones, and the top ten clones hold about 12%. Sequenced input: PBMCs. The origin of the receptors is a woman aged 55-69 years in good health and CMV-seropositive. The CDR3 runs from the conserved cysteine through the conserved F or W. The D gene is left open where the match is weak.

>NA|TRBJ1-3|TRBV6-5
CASSYRGSSGNTIYF
TGTGCCAGCAGTTACAGGGGGAGCTCTGGAAACACCATATATTTT
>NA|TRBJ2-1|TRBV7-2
CASSLEDSSYNEQFF
TGTGCCAGCAGCTTAGAGGACAGCTCCTACAATGAGCAGTTCTTC
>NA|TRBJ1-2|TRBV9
CASSPRQGGGYTF
TGTGCCAGCAGCCCCCGCCAGGGCGGCGGCTACACCTTC
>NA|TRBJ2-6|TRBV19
CASTGTGRSGANVLTF
TGTGCCAGTACGGGGACTGGTCGCTCTGGGGCCAACGTCCTGACTTTC
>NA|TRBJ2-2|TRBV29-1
CSVTGSSSVAGELFF
TGCAGCGTAACCGGGAGCTCCTCTGTTGCCGGGGAGCTGTTTTTT
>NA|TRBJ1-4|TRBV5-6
CASRLGNTGNSEKLFF
TGTGCCAGCAGGCTTGGCAATACAGGGAACTCTGAAAAACTGTTTTTT
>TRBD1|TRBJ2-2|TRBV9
CASSTRTGIVFTGELFF
TGTGCCAGCAGCACACGGACAGGGATAGTCTTCACCGGGGAGCTGTTTTTT
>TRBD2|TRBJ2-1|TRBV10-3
CASSGGANEQFF
TGTGCCTCTAGCGGGGGGGCCAATGAGCAGTTCTTC
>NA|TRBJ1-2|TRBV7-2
CASSLGGTVPGGYTF
TGTGCCAGCAGCTTAGGAGGCACAGTACCAGGGGGCTACACCTTC
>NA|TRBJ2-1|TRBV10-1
CASSERQASEQFF
TGCGCCAGCAGTGAGCGGCAGGCAAGCGAGCAGTTCTTC
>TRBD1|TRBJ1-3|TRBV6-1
CASSADRGQVANTIYF
TGTGCCAGCAGTGCCGACAGGGGACAAGTCGCAAACACCATATATTTT
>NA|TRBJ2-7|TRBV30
CAWSVRGGYF
TGTGCCTGGAGTGTACGGGGTGGGTACTTC
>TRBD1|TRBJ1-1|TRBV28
CASSSQGARTEAFF
TGTGCCAGCAGTTCACAGGGGGCTAGAACTGAAGCTTTCTTT
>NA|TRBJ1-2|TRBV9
CASSVDPGGNYGYTF
TGTGCCAGCAGCGTAGATCCGGGTGGGAACTATGGCTACACCTTC
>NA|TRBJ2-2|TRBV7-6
CASSLGRAGELFF
TGTGCCAGCAGCTTAGGGCGGGCCGGGGAGCTGTTTTTT
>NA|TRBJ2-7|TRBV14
CASSQGRGAYEQYF
TGTGCCAGCAGCCAAGGGCGCGGAGCCTACGAGCAGTACTTC
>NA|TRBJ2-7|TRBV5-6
CASSLASGGSSYEQYF
TGTGCCAGCAGCCTTGCGTCAGGGGGGAGCTCCTACGAGCAGTACTTC
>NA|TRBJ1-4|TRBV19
CASSISGQRVEKLFF
TGTGCCAGTAGTATTAGCGGCCAAAGGGTTGAAAAACTGTTTTTT